These 13 T cell receptor beta chains share one sample of origin, sequenced in a study of cytomegalovirus exposure and HLA in healthy donors. TCRdb's copy holds only in-frame clones and misses some; the assay was immunoSEQ multiplex PCR. The sample has about 220,000 clones; 90% to 95% are singletons. The specimen sequenced was PBMCs. The receptors come from a woman younger than 35 in good health and CMV-seronegative.

The chain is built from TRBV27 and TRBJ1-1, with D tentatively TRBD1 (5 bases). The CDR3 is 14 residues long. Trimming left V 4 bases short and J 1 base short, with 10 bases between. Germline CDR1 is MNHEY and CDR2 is SMNVEV (reference sequence). The DNA for the CDR3 is TGTGCCAGCAGTTGGGCGGGGCAGAACACTGAAGCTTTCTTT. Translated, it gives CASSWAGQNTEAFF.

The gene calls are TRBV19 and TRBJ2-7, with 8 bases fitting TRBD2. Germline V gene lookup returns CDR1 LNHDA and CDR2 SQIVND (reference sequence). V lost 5 bases to trimming and J lost 3 bases; unmatched junction nucleotides: 9. This CDR3 is built from 15 residues. CDR3 residues: CASSLEAGEGYEQYF. The CDR3, as DNA: TGTGCCAGTAGTCTGGAAGCGGGAGAAGGCTACGAGCAGTACTTC.

The rearrangement uses TRBV7-7 and TRBJ1-1; 9 bases align to TRBD1. The trim removed 2 bases at V and 0 bases at J, leaving 13 bases unmatched. Germline CDR1 SSHAT, CDR2 FNYEAQ (reference sequence). The CDR3 has 19 residues. CDR3 nucleotides: TGTGCCAGCAGCTTATCGGTCACGGGACAGGGATCCATGAACACTGAAGCTTTCTTT. Amino acid sequence: CASSLSVTGQGSMNTEAFF.

J is TRBJ2-1 and V is TRBV11-2; D perhaps matches TRBD2 (5 bases). V was cut by 1 base and J by 6 bases, with 13 bases left in between. This CDR3 contains 15 residues. The germline V gene has CDR1 SGHAT and CDR2 FQNNGV. The DNA of the CDR3 is TGTGCCAGCAGCTTAGGCCCCGGGGTTGGCAATGAGCAGTTCTTC. It codes for CASSLGPGVGNEQFF.

This clone appeared a single time. The rearrangement uses TRBV10-3 and TRBJ1-5; no reliable D call. There are 12 residues in the CDR3. V lost 5 bases to trimming and J lost 5 bases, with 7 bases between them. CDR1 is ENHRY, CDR2 SYGVKD, per germline. The CDR3 DNA sequence: TGTGCCATCAGTACTAGTGATCAGCCCCAGCATTTT. Translating it yields CAISTSDQPQHF.

The chain joins TRBV6-1 to TRBJ1-6; TRBD1 is a possible D gene (5 bases). The V and J ends lost 4 bases and 9 bases respectively, with 10 bases between them. The CDR3 has 13 amino acids. Germline V CDR1 and CDR2: MNHNS, SASEGT. The CDR3 DNA follows: TGTGCCAGCAGTGCGGGGGAGGTTTCACCCCTCCACTTT. Residues: CASSAGEVSPLHF.

The chain carries TRBV29-1 and TRBJ2-1; D is perhaps TRBD2 (5 bases). The CDR3 is made up of 17 amino acids. Germline V lookup: CDR1 SQVTM, CDR2 ANQGSEA. Between the trimmed V and J ends, which lost 2 bases and 6 bases, there was a span of 23 bases. This chain's CDR3 is CSVETSFPEDDSNEQFF. CDR3 sequence (DNA): TGCAGCGTTGAAACCTCTTTTCCGGAGGACGACTCCAATGAGCAGTTCTTC.

The chain has TRBV14 and TRBJ1-2; no clear D gene. V lost 1 base and J lost 2, with 8 bases in between. This CDR3 spans 14 amino acids. CDR1 is SGHDN, CDR2 FVKESK, per germline. The CDR3 coding sequence is TGTGCCAGCAGCCAAGCTAGAGGGAACTATGGCTACACCTTC. This sequence encodes CASSQARGNYGYTF.

The gene calls are TRBV6-5 and TRBJ1-3; 9 positions agree with TRBD1. This CDR3 is 16 amino acids long. Trimming at V came to 2 bases and at J to 4 bases, leaving 6 bases not matched to a gene. Germline CDR1 is MNHEY and CDR2 is SVGAGI. CDR3 coding DNA: TGTGCCAGCAGTTACATAACAGGGGGCGCAGGAAACACCATATATTTT. It specifies CASSYITGGAGNTIYF.

This clone has a handful of counts. The rearrangement links TRBV2 to TRBJ1-5, with 10 bases that match TRBD1. The CDR3 contains 13 residues. The germline V gene has CDR1 SNHLY and CDR2 FYNNEI. The J segment lost 4 bases and the V segment lost 6 bases, leaving 0 bases of the junction unmatched. The CDR3, as DNA: TGTGCCAGCAGGGGACAGGGGAATCAGCCCCAGCATTTT. This gives the protein CASRGQGNQPQHF.

This chain uses TRBV5-1 with TRBJ2-2, with TRBD2 matching 11 bases. The germline CDR1 and CDR2 sequences are SGHRS and YFSETQ. The CDR3 sequence is 15 residues long. V lost 7 bases, J lost 6 bases, and 8 bases stayed unmatched. The CDR3 spells CASRTIAGGPGELFF. CDR3 nucleotide sequence: TGCGCCAGCCGTACTATAGCGGGAGGGCCCGGGGAGCTGTTTTTT.

V gene TRBV23-1 combines with J gene TRBJ1-1; TRBD1 agrees at 9 bases. TRBV23-1 is flagged as an ORF with uncertain function. Unmatched junction bases numbered 7, after V lost 2 bases and J lost 3 bases. The CDR3 length is 16 residues. CDR3 residues: CASSQLYRGPHTEAFF. DNA of the CDR3: TGCGCCAGCAGTCAACTGTACAGGGGGCCGCACACTGAAGCTTTCTTT.

The J gene is TRBJ2-5, the V gene TRBV7-9, with D possibly TRBD2 on 6 matching bases. From germline, CDR1 is SEHNR and CDR2 FQNEAQ (reference sequence). The CDR3 has 12 residues. V dropped 3 bases and J dropped 4 bases, with 6 bases sitting between them. This chain's CDR3 is CASSFGGETQYF. For the CDR3, the DNA is TGTGCCAGCAGCTTCGGGGGAGAGACCCAGTACTTC.